This T cell receptor (beta chain) emerged from a study of human T cells and chemical hapten exposure (dated by TCRdb to about 2021). General notes on the study: For sensitization, 2% DPC in acetone was applied to a 2 cm by 2 cm area of upper inner arm skin. Weekly therapeutic DPC doses were additionally applied to the scalp of patients throughout the roughly 24-week study period. Patch testing was performed on the upper back with Finn chambers containing 0.01% DPC, and the patch tests were scored after 6 days according to International Contact Dermatitis Research Group standards. Alopecia areata with under or over 50% scalp involvement, alopecia totalis and alopecia universalis were represented in the patient cohort, which was mostly female. Libraries were pooled for sequencing, and per-sample TCR yields varied mainly because of small differences in library volumes within the pool. This study followed changes in the peripheral blood TCR repertoire in vivo during primary and secondary sensitization of alopecia patients to the hapten diphenylcyclopropenone (DPC). Patient blood was sampled pre-sensitization (week 0) and at 2, 6 and about 24 weeks after DPC sensitization. Around 30 alopecia patients provided blood for TCR sequencing at one to four time points (pre-sensitization, 2, 6 and 24 weeks).

Libraries came from RACE. Instrument used: NextSeq 500. During library preparation, unique molecular identifiers were attached to individual cDNA molecules so that TCRs could be counted quantitatively and reproducibly. For every blood RNA sample, sequencing covered both the TCR alpha and TCR beta chains. On the study's bioinformatics: A median of about 87,000 TCRs per sample was observed, with a range of about 23,224 to 750,000. V, J and CDR3 annotation of the TCR reads was performed with the Decombinator software suite. Every sample was subsampled to the same number of TCRs (28,000) for the PS versus PT1 abundance plots. TCRs were defined as expanded if absent before sensitization and observed at least eight times at the 2-week time point. TCRdb reprocessing: public reads trimmed at Q25 with fastp, clones called with MiXCR, in-frame beta chains kept. One record per CDR3 amino acid sequence lists the most common genes and DNA. The V and J calls shown here were made by TCRdb, not taken from the authors' results. The table for this sample lists around 340,000 distinct CDR3 sequences; under 9% of them were counted only once. Together, the top ten hold around 8.2% of the sample.

The time point label, read with the paper, signifies: patch test 1, 2 weeks after DPC sensitization. The treatment or condition label on this specimen signifies: therapeutic diphenylcyclopropenone sensitization with weekly scalp DPC. At every patch-test visit, the blood draw took place before the patch test was put on. Patients were eligible if aged 18 to 70, diagnosed with alopecia and judged suitable for DPC therapy, and pregnant patients were excluded. Total RNA was extracted from unfractionated whole blood that had been collected in Tempus Blood RNA tubes. In its sample, this clonotype was seen many times. Its antigen is not yet known. It has no much larger one-base neighbor in the sample; base qualities were not kept. The CDR3 holds 15 amino acids from the cysteine to the phenylalanine. Only the CDR3 DNA stays, 45 bases, in frame from base 1. V loses 5 bases of germline sequence and J loses 0 bases, and the interval between the two ends is 14 bases. CDR1 and CDR2, per the germline V gene, are SGHVS and FQNEAQ.

The paper's findings and limits, for the study overall: All patients had alopecia, a presumed autoimmune disease, so their immune response might differ from that of healthy individuals. Compared with pre-sensitization or healthy control sets, expanded TCRs formed significantly more large CDR3 similarity clusters, which is consistent with antigen-driven responses. Repeated subsampling changed both the strength of the expansion versus patch-test correlation and the threshold at which the correlation became significant. DPC sensitization did not change the number of TCRs with a frequency above 1 in 1000, and there was no evidence of changes in global repertoire structure. Patch test score was positively correlated with the number of PT1 expanded TCRs, with significance at thresholds 8, 16 and 32 but not at 4.

The sequence came from a woman aged 18-35 years with alopecia areata. Some clones in this sample may be carry-over from other donors' samples. The sequenced sample was whole blood, obtained in connection with sensitization to the hapten diphenylcyclopropenone (DPC). The rearrangement combines TRBV7-8 with TRBJ2-7; the D region may be TRBD1 or TRBD2, each matching 5 bases equally. The CDR3 reads as follows: CASSTPGTYSYEQYF. The DNA sequence reads TGTGCCAGCAGCACCCCCGGGACCTACTCCTACGAGCAGTACTTC.